This T cell receptor beta chain was sequenced for a study of T-cell memory formation after mild COVID-19. MiXCR, applied by TCRdb to the 5' RACE reads, yields one record per CDR3 protein. This sample has 50,000 to 60,000 distinct CDR3 sequences, with roughly 26% found just once. The sample holds a few counts of this clonotype. As yet, its antigen is unknown. The CDR3 runs 15 residues. Germline CDR1 is SGHTA and CDR2 is FQGNSA. The ends lost 5 bases at V and 4 bases at J; junction bases unmatched: 3. Study-level findings and limits: Day 37-peaking second-wave clones had unconfirmed SARS-CoV-2 specificity. There was a balanced CD4/CD8 profile in clones contracting day 15 to 85, and later expanders leaned CD4+. Contracting CD8+ clones were enriched in EMRA, CD4+ mainly in CM and EM.

The sample consisted of PBMCs or a T cell subset sorted from them (not recorded which). The chain carries TRBV7-2 and TRBJ2-3; 13 positions match TRBD2. The clonotype comes from a man younger than 35 who had mild COVID-19 (a few samples of this study predate the infection). Cell type and time point are not known. CDR3 coding DNA: TGTGCCAGCAGCATCGGGACTAGCGGGGCAGATACGCAGTATTTT. Protein: CASSIGTSGADTQYF.